Shown below are 14 T cell receptor beta chains from a single sample sequenced in a study of blood T cell repertoires in COVID-19. The repertoire was sequenced with immunoSEQ multiplex PCR; TCRdb's copy has only in-frame clones and lacks some. There are about 170,000 clones in the sample; 70% to 85% occur only once, and approximately 22% lies in the top ten. The sequencing sample was made of peripheral blood. These receptors all stem from an elderly woman with acute or convalescent COVID-19.

This chain joins TRBV30 and TRBJ2-7; 12 bases fit TRBD1. The V gene's germline CDR1 is GTSNPN and CDR2 SVGIG (reference sequence). Germline trimming cut 3 bases from V and 0 bases from J; bases unmatched to any gene: 6. The length of the CDR3 is 16 residues. CDR3 amino acids: CAWSGTGGLSSYEQYF. The CDR3 region has the DNA TGTGCCTGGAGCGGGACAGGGGGCCTGAGCTCCTACGAGCAGTACTTC.

This chain links TRBV29-1 with TRBJ2-1; TRBD1 is a possible D gene (6 bases). Trimming took off 7 bases at V and 7 bases at J, with 14 bases between the two ends. From germline, CDR1 is SQVTM and CDR2 ANQGSEA. The CDR3 length is 12 residues. The CDR3 DNA reads TGCAGCGGTCGCGGACAGAAAAATGAGCAGTTCTTC. The encoded protein is CSGRGQKNEQFF.

The chain carries TRBV5-4 and TRBJ1-3; 7 nucleotides line up with TRBD1. Germline V gene data show CDR1 as SGHNT and CDR2 as YYREEE (reference sequence). V was clipped by 1 base and J by 4 bases; unmatched bases: 5. The CDR3 length is 15 residues. The CDR3 protein is CASSLPGTAGNTIYF. The CDR3 nucleotides read TGTGCCAGCAGCTTGCCCGGGACAGCGGGAAACACCATATATTTT.

In its sample, this clone was seen once. The chain carries TRBV5-1 and TRBJ2-5; 10 nucleotides align to TRBD2. The CDR3 consists of 17 residues. Losses at the gene ends were 0 bases for V and 5 bases for J; bases not matched to a gene: 10. CDR1 SGHRS and CDR2 YFSETQ come from the germline V gene. Here the CDR3 reads CASSLDTSGTRGETQYF. The CDR3 nucleotides are TGCGCCAGCAGCTTGGATACTAGCGGGACGAGGGGGGAGACCCAGTACTTC.

The genes are TRBV11-3 and TRBJ2-7; D gene unclear. Trimming cost V 0 bases and J 2 bases, with 11 bases left between them. In germline, CDR1 is SGHNT, CDR2 YENEEA. The CDR3 runs 15 residues. CDR3 residues: CASSLDSRDAYEQYF. The CDR3 region has the DNA TGTGCCAGCAGCTTAGATTCCCGAGATGCCTACGAGCAGTACTTC.

The chain carries TRBV11-2 and TRBJ2-7; 8 bases are shared with TRBD2. V gave up 3 bases and J gave up 3 bases; unmatched junction bases: 1. CDR1 is SGHAT, CDR2 FQNNGV, per germline. The CDR3 contains 13 residues. The CDR3 loop reads CASSFTSGYEQYF. The DNA for the CDR3 is TGTGCCAGCAGCTTCACTAGCGGCTACGAGCAGTACTTC.

The rearrangement uses TRBV6-6 and TRBJ2-6; D possibly corresponds to TRBD1 (6 bases). CDR1 is MNHNY, CDR2 SVGAGI, per germline (reference sequence). This CDR3 has 17 amino acids. V was shortened by 5 bases and J by 0 bases, with 14 bases between the two germline ends. The CDR3 loop reads CASSPSGTSSGANVLTF. The CDR3, as DNA: TGTGCCAGCAGTCCTTCCGGGACAAGCTCTGGGGCCAACGTCCTGACTTTC.

The chain recombines TRBV3-1 (or the pseudogene TRBV3-2) with TRBJ2-3; D remains ambiguous. CDR1 and CDR2 (germline): LGHDT, YNNKEL (reference sequence). Trimming left V 4 bases short and J 0 bases short, with 14 bases between. There are 16 residues in the CDR3. This CDR3 reads CASSRGLGLSTDTQYF. The CDR3 bases are TGTGCCAGCAGCCGAGGTCTGGGTTTAAGCACAGATACGCAGTATTTT.

The chain is built from TRBV7-6 and TRBJ2-1; 9 bases are a match to TRBD1. The ends lost 3 bases at V and 0 bases at J; junction bases unmatched: 0. This CDR3 region has 15 residues. Germline V gives CDR1 SGHVS, CDR2 FNYEAQ. Written as DNA, the CDR3 is TGTGCCAGCAGCTTGACAGGGGGCTCCTACAATGAGCAGTTCTTC. It yields the protein CASSLTGGSYNEQFF.

The CDR3 loop reads CASSPQGGSYNEQFF. The DNA for the CDR3 is TGTGCCAGCAGCCCCCAGGGGGGATCCTACAATGAGCAGTTCTTC. This rearrangement joins TRBV9 to TRBJ2-1, with a possible D match to TRBD1 (7 bases). Germline assignment: CDR1 SGDLS and CDR2 YYNGEE. CDR3 length equals 15 residues. With 4 bases removed from V and 1 base from J, the gap between germline ends came to 12 bases.

There are a few counts of this clone. The chain employs TRBV9 and TRBJ2-3, with D possibly being TRBD2 (5 bases). CDR3 length equals 15 residues. V gave up 7 bases and J gave up 0 bases, with 15 bases separating them. Germline loops: CDR1 SGDLS, CDR2 YYNGEE. The CDR3 loop reads CASLRADTSTDTQYF. CDR3 DNA sequence: TGTGCCAGCCTGCGGGCTGATACTAGCACAGATACGCAGTATTTT.

The rearrangement uses TRBV28 and TRBJ2-7; D is unresolved. V was pared by 6 bases and J by 3 bases, with 9 bases between. CDR1 is MDHEN and CDR2 is SYDVKM in the germline V gene. The CDR3 consists of 12 residues. The DNA of the CDR3 is TGTGCCAGCAGCCCAGAATTCTACGAGCAGTACTTC. It yields the protein CASSPEFYEQYF.

The chain carries TRBV6-1 and TRBJ2-1; a weak D match, TRBD2 (6 bases). The CDR3 contains 14 residues. Trimming removed 6 bases at V and 10 bases at J, with 19 bases between. Germline CDR1 MNHNS, CDR2 SASEGT. The CDR3: CASRGEGEAGEQFF. CDR3 bases: TGTGCCAGCAGAGGGGAAGGGGAGGCAGGGGAGCAGTTCTTC.

The chain couples TRBV18 to TRBJ1-4, with 7 positions matching TRBD1. The CDR3 sequence is 13 residues long. Germline V CDR1 and CDR2: KGHSH, LQKENI. J lost 8 bases, V lost 3 bases, and 3 bases had no gene match. CDR3 sequence reads: CASSPGQLEKLFF. The CDR3 DNA follows: TGTGCCAGCTCACCGGGACAGCTCGAAAAACTGTTTTTT.